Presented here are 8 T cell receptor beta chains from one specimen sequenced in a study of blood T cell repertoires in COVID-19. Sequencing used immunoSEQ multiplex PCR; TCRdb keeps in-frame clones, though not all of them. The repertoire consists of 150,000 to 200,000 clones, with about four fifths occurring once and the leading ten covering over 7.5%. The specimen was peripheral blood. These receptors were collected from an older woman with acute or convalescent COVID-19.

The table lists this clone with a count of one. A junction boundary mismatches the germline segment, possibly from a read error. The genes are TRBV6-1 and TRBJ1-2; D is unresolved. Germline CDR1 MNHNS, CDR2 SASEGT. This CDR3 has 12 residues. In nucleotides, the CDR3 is TGTGCCAGCAGGGAAGCTCCATATGGCTACACCTTC. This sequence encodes CASREAPYGYTF.

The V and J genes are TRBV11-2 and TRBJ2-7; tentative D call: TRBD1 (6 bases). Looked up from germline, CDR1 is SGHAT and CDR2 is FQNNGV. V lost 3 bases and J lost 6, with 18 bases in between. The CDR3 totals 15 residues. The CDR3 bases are TGTGCCAGCAGCTTGACGACAGGACCCTCCGGCGAGCAGTACTTC. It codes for CASSLTTGPSGEQYF.

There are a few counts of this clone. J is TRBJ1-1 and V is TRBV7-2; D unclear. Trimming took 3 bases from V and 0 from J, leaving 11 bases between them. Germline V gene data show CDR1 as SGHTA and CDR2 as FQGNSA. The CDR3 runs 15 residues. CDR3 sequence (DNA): TGTGCCAGCAGCTTTCCGGGAGCCATGAACACTGAAGCTTTCTTT. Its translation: CASSFPGAMNTEAFF. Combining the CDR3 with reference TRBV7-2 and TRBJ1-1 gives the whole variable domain GAGVSQSPSNKVTEKGKDVELRCDPISGHTALYWYRQSLGQGLEFLIYFQGNSAPDKSGLPSDRFSAERTGGSVSTLTIQRTQQEDSAVYLCASSFPGAMNTEAFFGQGTRLTVV.

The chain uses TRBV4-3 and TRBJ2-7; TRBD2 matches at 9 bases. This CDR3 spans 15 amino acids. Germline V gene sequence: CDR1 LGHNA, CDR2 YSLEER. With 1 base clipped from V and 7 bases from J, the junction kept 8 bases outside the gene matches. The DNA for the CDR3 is TGCGCCAGCAGCCAAGGTCTAGCGGGAAAAGAAGAGCAGTACTTC. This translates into CASSQGLAGKEEQYF.

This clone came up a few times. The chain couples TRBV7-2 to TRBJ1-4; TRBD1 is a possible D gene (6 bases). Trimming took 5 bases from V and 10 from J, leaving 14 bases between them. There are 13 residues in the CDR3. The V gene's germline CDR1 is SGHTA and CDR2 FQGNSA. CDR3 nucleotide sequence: TGTGCCAGCAGCGAGGGACAATGGGGAAAACTGTTTTTT. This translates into CASSEGQWGKLFF.

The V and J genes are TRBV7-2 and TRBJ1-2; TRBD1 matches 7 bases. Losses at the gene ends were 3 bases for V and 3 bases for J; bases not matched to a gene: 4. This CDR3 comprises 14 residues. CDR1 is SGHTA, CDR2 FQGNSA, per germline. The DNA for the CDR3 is TGTGCCAGCAGCTTTGACAGGGAGGACTATGGCTACACCTTC. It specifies CASSFDREDYGYTF.

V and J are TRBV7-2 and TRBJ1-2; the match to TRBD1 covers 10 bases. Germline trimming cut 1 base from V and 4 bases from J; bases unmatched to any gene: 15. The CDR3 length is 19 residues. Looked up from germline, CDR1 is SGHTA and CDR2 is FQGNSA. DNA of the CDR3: TGTGCCAGCAGCTTAGTCGGCCCGACAGGGGGCCAAATAACCTATGGCTACACCTTC. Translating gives CASSLVGPTGGQITYGYTF.

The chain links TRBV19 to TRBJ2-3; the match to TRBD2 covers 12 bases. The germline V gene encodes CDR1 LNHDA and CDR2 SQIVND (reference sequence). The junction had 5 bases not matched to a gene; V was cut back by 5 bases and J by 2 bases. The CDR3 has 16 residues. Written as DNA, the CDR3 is TGTGCCAGTAGTCGACTAGCGGGGGACCTCACAGATACGCAGTATTTT. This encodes CASSRLAGDLTDTQYF. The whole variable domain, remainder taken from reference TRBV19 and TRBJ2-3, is DGGITQSPKYLFRKEGQNVTLSCEQNLNHDAMYWYRQDPGQGLRLIYYSQIVNDFQKGDIAEGYSVSREKKESFPLTVTSAQKNPTAFYLCASSRLAGDLTDTQYFGPGTRLTVL.